This T cell receptor beta chain came from a study of response to subunit inactivated influenza vaccine. One entry per CDR3 protein results from TCRdb running MiXCR on the RT-PCR reads. The repertoire holds more than 550,000 distinct CDR3 sequences, with 10% to 15% as singletons. The CDR3 sequence is 14 residues long. The V gene end was trimmed by 3 bases and the J gene end by 2 bases; junction bases not matched to a gene: 4. Germline loops: CDR1 MDHEN, CDR2 SYDVKM. Findings and limits, study-wide: Authors suggested each seasonal flu vaccination may recruit only limited numbers of new T cells.

To note about this clonotype: The target antigen is unknown.

Material: PBMCs from blood, obtained on the day of vaccination. The TCR comes from a man in his fifties who received an inactivated influenza vaccine. The genes are TRBV28 and TRBJ2-7, with 7 bases matching TRBD2. The CDR3: CASSLAAGAYEQYF. The CDR3 nucleotides read TGTGCCAGCAGTTTGGCGGCGGGAGCCTACGAGCAGTACTTC.